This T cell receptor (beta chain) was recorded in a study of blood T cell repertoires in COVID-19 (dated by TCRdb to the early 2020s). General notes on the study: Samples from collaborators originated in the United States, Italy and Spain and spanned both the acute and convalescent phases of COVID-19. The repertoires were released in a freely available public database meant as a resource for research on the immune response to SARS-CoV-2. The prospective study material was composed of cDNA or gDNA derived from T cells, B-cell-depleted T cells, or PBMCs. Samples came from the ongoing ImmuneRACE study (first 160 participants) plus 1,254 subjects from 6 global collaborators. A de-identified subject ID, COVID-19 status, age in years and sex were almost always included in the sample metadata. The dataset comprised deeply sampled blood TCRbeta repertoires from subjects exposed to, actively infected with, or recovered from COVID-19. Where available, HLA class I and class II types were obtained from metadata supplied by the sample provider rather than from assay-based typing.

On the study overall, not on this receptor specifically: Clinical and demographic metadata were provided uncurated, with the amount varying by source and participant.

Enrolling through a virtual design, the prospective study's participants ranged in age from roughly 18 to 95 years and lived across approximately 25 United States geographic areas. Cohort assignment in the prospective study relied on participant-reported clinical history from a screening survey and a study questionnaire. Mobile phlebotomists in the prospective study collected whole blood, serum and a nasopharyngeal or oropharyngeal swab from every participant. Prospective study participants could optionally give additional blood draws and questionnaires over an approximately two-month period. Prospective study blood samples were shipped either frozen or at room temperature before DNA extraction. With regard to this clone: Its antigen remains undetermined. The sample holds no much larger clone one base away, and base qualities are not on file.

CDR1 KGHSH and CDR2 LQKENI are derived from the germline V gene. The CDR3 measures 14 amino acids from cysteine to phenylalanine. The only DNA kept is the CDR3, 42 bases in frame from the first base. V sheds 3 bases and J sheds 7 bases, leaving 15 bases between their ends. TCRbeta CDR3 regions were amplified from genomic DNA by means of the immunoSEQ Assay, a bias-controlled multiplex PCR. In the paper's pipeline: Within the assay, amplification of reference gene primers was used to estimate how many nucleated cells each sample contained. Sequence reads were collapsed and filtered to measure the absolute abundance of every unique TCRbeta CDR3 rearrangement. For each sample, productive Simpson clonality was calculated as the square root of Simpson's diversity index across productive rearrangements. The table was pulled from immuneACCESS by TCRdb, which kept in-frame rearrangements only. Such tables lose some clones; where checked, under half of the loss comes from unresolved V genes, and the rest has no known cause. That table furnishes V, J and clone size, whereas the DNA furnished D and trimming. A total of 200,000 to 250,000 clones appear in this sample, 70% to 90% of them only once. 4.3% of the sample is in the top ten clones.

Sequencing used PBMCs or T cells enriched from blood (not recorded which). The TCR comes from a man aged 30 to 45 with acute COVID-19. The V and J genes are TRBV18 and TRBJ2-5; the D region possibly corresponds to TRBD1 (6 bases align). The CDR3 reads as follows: CASSPDSGWVTQYF. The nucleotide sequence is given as TGTGCCAGCTCACCGGACAGTGGGTGGGTGACCCAGTACTTC.